The present TCR beta chain was sequenced within a study of blood T cell repertoires in COVID-19. Measured with immunoSEQ multiplex PCR; TCRdb has only the in-frame clones, and not every one. Here the sample spans almost 55,000 clones, over 75% being singletons. The V segment lost 3 bases and the J segment 4 bases; nucleotides outside the gene matches: 4. From germline, CDR1 is SGHNT and CDR2 YYREEE (reference sequence). The CDR3 runs 14 residues. This TCR derives from a human donor in a cohort sampled during active COVID-19. The sample consisted of peripheral blood. The chain couples TRBV5-4 to TRBJ2-5; 9 bases agree with TRBD1. The CDR3: CASSSPGQGETQYF. The CDR3 DNA sequence: TGTGCCAGCAGCTCACCGGGACAGGGAGAGACCCAGTACTTC.